One sample yielded the 21 T cell receptor beta chains listed below, sequenced in a study of metastatic and nonmetastatic thyroid tumors. TCRdb reassembled clones from the PCR reads with MiXCR. The sample gives over 65,000 clones, 12% of which show up once; roughly 8.2% is in the top ten. Before thyroid surgery, none of the patients had received any treatment. The sequenced material came from tumor tissue. These TCRs come from a female donor with papillary thyroid cancer or a benign thyroid nodule (not recorded which). Some clones in this sample may be carry-over from other donors' samples.

This clone appeared many times. The chain uses TRBV5-6 and TRBJ2-1; TRBD2 aligns across 11 bases. V trimming: 0 bases; J trimming: 1 base; junction bases outside the gene matches: 3. The CDR3 is made up of 17 amino acids. In germline, CDR1 is SGHDT, CDR2 YYEEEE. Here the CDR3 reads CASSLVAGGPSYNEQFF. CDR3 nucleotides: TGTGCCAGCAGCTTGGTAGCGGGAGGGCCGTCCTACAATGAGCAGTTCTTC.

This clone appeared many times. Other DNA sequences in the same sample also yield this CDR3. This rearrangement joins TRBV10-2 to TRBJ1-2, with D uncertain. Germline values: CDR1 WSHSY, CDR2 SAAADI. Trimming took 4 bases from V and 4 from J, leaving 13 bases between them. This CDR3 comprises 14 residues. CDR3 DNA sequence: TGCGCCAGCAGTGGGGTGTCTGGGAGCTATGGCTACACCTTC. Translating it yields CASSGVSGSYGYTF.

There are many counts of this clone. This chain joins TRBV19 and TRBJ2-7; 11 bases map to TRBD1. The CDR3 runs 18 residues. Germline loops: CDR1 LNHDA, CDR2 SQIVND (reference sequence). V shed 4 bases, J shed 0 bases, and the junction held 11 bases outside the gene matches. The CDR3: CASSTTHSGTGGSYEQYF. The CDR3 coding sequence is TGTGCCAGTAGTACCACTCATTCCGGGACAGGGGGCTCCTACGAGCAGTACTTC.

Many counts were recorded for this clone. Other DNA sequences from this sample encode an identical CDR3 as well. This chain uses TRBV20-1 with TRBJ2-7; D call uncertain. V was shortened by 3 bases and J by 6 bases, with 12 bases between the two germline ends. Germline CDR1 reads DFQATT; CDR2 reads SNEGSKA (reference sequence). This CDR3 comprises 12 residues. DNA of the CDR3: TGCAGTGCTAGGGGCCGACGGGCCGAGCAGTACTTC. Protein sequence: CSARGRRAEQYF.

This clone was counted between two and nine times. A clone one base away is much larger, so this may be a read error. The rearrangement links TRBV6-6 to TRBJ1-5; D is unclear. V lost 2 bases and J lost 0, with 17 bases in between. CDR3 length: 18 amino acids. Germline CDR1 reads MNHNY; CDR2 reads SVGAGI (reference sequence). The CDR3 here is CASSYESTLRYSNQPQHF. Here the CDR3 DNA reads TGTGCCAGCAGTTACGAGTCCACCTTAAGGTATAGCAATCAGCCCCAGCATTTT.

The chain is built from TRBV4-1 and TRBJ1-5; TRBD1 matches at 9 bases. The CDR3 consists of 16 residues. Germline V gene lookup returns CDR1 MGHRA and CDR2 YSYEKL. The J segment lost 3 bases and the V segment lost 4 bases, leaving 7 bases of the junction unmatched. CDR3 coding DNA: TGCGCCAGCAGCCTAACAACAGGGGGCTTCAATCAGCCCCAGCATTTT. This encodes CASSLTTGGFNQPQHF.

This clone occurred many times. This may come from a read error, since a much larger clone is one base off. The rearrangement joins TRBV19 to TRBJ1-5; TRBD1 is a possible D gene (5 bases). V lost 7 bases and J 7 bases, leaving 14 bases between the germline ends. The CDR3 length is 13 residues. Germline lookup yields CDR1 LNHDA and CDR2 SQIVND (reference sequence). In nucleotides, the CDR3 is TGTGCCAGTATTGGGGGAGGGCGGCAGCCCCAGCATTTT. It codes for CASIGGGRQPQHF. The entire variable domain, with the rest obtained from reference TRBV19 and TRBJ1-5, is as follows: DGGITQSPKYLFRKEGQNVTLSCEQNLNHDAMYWYRQDPGQGLRLIYYSQIVNDFQKGDIAEGYSVSREKKESFPLTVTSAQKNPTAFYLCASIGGGRQPQHFGDGTRLSIL.

This clone was recorded many times. The chain joins TRBV6-4 to TRBJ2-3; possibly TRBD2 for D (6 bases). Germline V lookup: CDR1 MRHNA, CDR2 SNTAGT. The V end lost 6 bases, the J end lost 6 bases, and 13 bases lay between the germline ends. The CDR3 has 13 amino acids. CDR3 in amino acids: CASRPHRGDTQYF. CDR3 coding DNA: TGTGCCAGCAGACCTCACCGGGGGGATACGCAGTATTTT.

This clone was seen more than once but under ten times. A read error may explain this, as a much larger clone is one base away. In the same sample, other DNA sequences code for this CDR3. The V gene is TRBV19, the J gene TRBJ1-5; unclear D gene. This CDR3 region has 15 residues. Germline loops: CDR1 LNHDA, CDR2 SQIVND (reference sequence). The CDR3 DNA is TGCGCCAGTAGTATCGGCGTATATAGCAATCAGCCCCAGCATTTT. Protein sequence: CASSIGVYSNQPQHF.

This clone came up many times. The chain carries TRBV7-9 and TRBJ2-7; 9 bases are shared with TRBD2. V shed 5 bases and J 1 base; nucleotides not matched to a gene: 9. The CDR3 totals 16 residues. In germline, CDR1 is SEHNR, CDR2 FQNEAQ (reference sequence). The DNA for the CDR3 is TGTGCCAGCAGCGTCGAGACTAGCGGAATTTCCTACGAGCAGTACTTC. As protein: CASSVETSGISYEQYF.

This clone came up many times. The chain recombines TRBV7-9 with TRBJ2-3; weak D call: TRBD2 (5 bases). Looked up from germline, CDR1 is SEHNR and CDR2 is FQNEAQ (reference sequence). Trimming left V 1 base short and J 4 bases short, with 15 bases between. This CDR3 region has 16 residues. The CDR3 nucleotides read TGTGCCAGCAGCTTAGGGCAGCGACTACTCTCAGATACGCAGTATTTT. As protein: CASSLGQRLLSDTQYF.

This clone came up many times. This may be a read error: a much more frequent sequence differs by one nucleotide. The chain links TRBV27 to TRBJ2-7; possible D gene TRBD2, 6 bases. CDR1 and CDR2 (germline): MNHEY, SMNVEV (reference sequence). The CDR3 has 14 residues. Trimming stripped 7 bases from V and 3 bases from J, with 16 bases between. The CDR3 nucleotides read TGTGCCAGCACCCGGGGGACCGGGGACTACGAGCAGTACTTC. Protein: CASTRGTGDYEQYF.

On this clone: This may arise from a read error, as a much more abundant clone is one base away. The chain links TRBV6-2 or TRBV6-3 to TRBJ1-2; D not resolved. The CDR3 extends over 14 amino acids. Germline V gives CDR1 MNHEY, CDR2 SVGEGT. The DNA of the CDR3 is TGTGCCAGCATTTACTCCGACAAGCGAGGAGGCTACACCTTC. It specifies CASIYSDKRGGYTF.

This clone has ten or more counts. This rearrangement joins TRBV2 to TRBJ2-5, with a possible D match to TRBD2 (6 bases). V was clipped by 2 bases and J by 4 bases, with 11 bases between them. This CDR3 has 14 residues. Germline values: CDR1 SNHLY, CDR2 FYNNEI. CDR3 sequence: CASSELEGIETQYF. The CDR3, as DNA: TGTGCCAGCAGTGAATTGGAGGGGATAGAGACCCAGTACTTC.

This clone has a handful of counts. Sequence at one end of the junction differs from germline and may be a read error. The rearrangement joins TRBV4-1 to TRBJ2-4; the D gene is possibly TRBD1 (6 bases). The CDR3 covers 13 residues. The V gene's germline CDR1 is MGHRA and CDR2 YSYEKL. CDR3 coding DNA: TGCGCCAGCAGCCAAGCCCAGGGGACCTTCAAGGACTTC. This encodes CASSQAQGTFKDF.

This clone was detected ten times or more. V usage is TRBV18 and J usage is TRBJ1-1; TRBD1 is a possible D gene (5 bases). Trimming left V 0 bases short and J 0 bases short, with 11 bases between. The CDR3 runs 16 residues. Germline CDR1 and CDR2: KGHSH and LQKENI. The CDR3 DNA reads as TGTGCCAGCTCACCACCGGTATCGGGGCTGAACACTGAAGCTTTCTTT. Amino acids: CASSPPVSGLNTEAFF.

This clone has ten or more counts. V usage is TRBV19 and J usage is TRBJ1-2; no definite D call. V was pared by 5 bases and J by 0 bases, with 13 bases between. This CDR3 contains 15 residues. Germline V CDR1 and CDR2: LNHDA, SQIVND (reference sequence). CDR3 protein: CASSFTALTNYGYTF. The DNA of the CDR3 is TGTGCCAGTAGTTTCACAGCCTTAACTAACTATGGCTACACCTTC.

With respect to this clone: One base away lies a much larger clone, so this may be a sequencing read error. The chain has TRBV6-2 or TRBV6-3 and TRBJ2-7; 11 bases match TRBD2. The CDR3 is 14 amino acids. The germline CDR1 and CDR2 sequences are MNHEY and SVGEGT. The CDR3 coding sequence is TGTGCCAGCAGCCAACTAGCGGGAGCCTATGAGCAGTACTTC. This translates into CASSQLAGAYEQYF.

V gene TRBV6-1 combines with J gene TRBJ2-7, with 10 nucleotides matching TRBD2. Trimming cost V 6 bases and J 4 bases; bases outside gene matches: 15. The CDR3 runs 17 residues. Germline V gives CDR1 MNHNS, CDR2 SASEGT. CDR3 sequence (DNA): TGTGCCAGCAGCCTTTCGCCCTCTAGCGGGAGACTGTACGAGCAGTACTTC. This encodes CASSLSPSSGRLYEQYF.

Many counts were recorded for this clone. V and J are TRBV11-3 and TRBJ2-1; 8 bases line up with TRBD1. This CDR3 contains 17 residues. Trimming removed 5 bases from V and 3 bases from J; junction bases left unmatched: 12. Germline V CDR1 and CDR2: SGHNT, YENEEA. The CDR3 reads CASSLDRGRLYYNEQFF. The CDR3 DNA reads as TGTGCCAGCAGCCTCGACAGGGGCCGACTCTACTACAATGAGCAGTTCTTC.

For this clone: A single base separates this from a much larger clone, so it may be a read error. The rearrangement joins TRBV5-6 to TRBJ2-7; 10 positions agree with TRBD1. This CDR3 is built from 15 residues. The germline CDR1 and CDR2 sequences are SGHDT and YYEEEE. V shed 3 bases, J shed 9 bases, and the junction held 12 bases outside the gene matches. The CDR3 sequence is CASSSGTGAPTVQYF. CDR3 nucleotides: TGTGCCAGCAGCTCCGGGACAGGGGCCCCTACGGTGCAGTACTTC.